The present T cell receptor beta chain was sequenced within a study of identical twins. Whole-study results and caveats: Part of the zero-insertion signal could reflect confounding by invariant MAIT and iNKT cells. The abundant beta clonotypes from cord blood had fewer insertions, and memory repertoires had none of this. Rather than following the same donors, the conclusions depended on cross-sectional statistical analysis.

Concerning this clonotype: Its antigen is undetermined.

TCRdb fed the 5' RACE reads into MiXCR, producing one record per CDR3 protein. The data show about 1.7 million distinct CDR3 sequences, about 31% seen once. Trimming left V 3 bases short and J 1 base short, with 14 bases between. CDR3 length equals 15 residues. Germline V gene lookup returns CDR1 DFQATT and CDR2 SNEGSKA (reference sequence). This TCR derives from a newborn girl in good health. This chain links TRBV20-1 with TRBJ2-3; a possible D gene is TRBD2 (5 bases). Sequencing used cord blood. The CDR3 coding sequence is TGCAGTGCTAGGTCTTCTAGCTTCCGCACAGATACGCAGTATTTT. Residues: CSARSSSFRTDTQYF.